Each of the 18 T cell receptor beta chains below was sequenced from the same sample in a study of molecular identifiers for immune sequencing clone quantification. TCRdb analysed the PCR reads with MiXCR anew, one entry per CDR3 protein. The sample holds just over 40,000 distinct CDR3 sequences, approximately 24% seen once. Source material: naive CD8+ T cells from blood, with Jurkat cell RNA spiked in. The subset denotes: FACS-sorted CD8+CD4-CCR7+CD45RA+ naive T cells. Receptors originate from a human donor in good health. Some libraries in this study had Jurkat cell RNA spiked in.

This clonotype was counted many times. The chain links TRBV11-2 to TRBJ2-1; D gene uncertain. CDR1 and CDR2 (germline): SGHAT, FQNNGV. Trimming took off 0 bases at V and 7 bases at J, with 4 bases between the two ends. This CDR3 has 12 residues. CDR3 sequence: CASSLEGNEQFF. CDR3 nucleotides: TGTGCCAGCAGCTTAGAAGGTAATGAGCAGTTCTTC. The full variable domain, rest sourced from reference TRBV11-2 and TRBJ2-1, is EAGVAQSPRYKIIEKRQSVAFWCNPISGHATLYWYQQILGQGPKLLIQFQNNGVVDDSQLPKDRFSAERLKGVDSTLKIQPAKLEDSAVYLCASSLEGNEQFFGPGTRLTVL.

Ten or more counts support this clonotype. The V call is TRBV7-9, the J call TRBJ2-3; D gene uncertain. The germline gives CDR1 SEHNR, CDR2 FQNEAQ (reference sequence). The CDR3 extends over 11 amino acids. The germline V and J ends were trimmed by 4 bases and 4 bases, with 3 bases remaining between them. The CDR3 bases are TGTGCCAGCAGCTCCGCAGATACGCAGTATTTT. Residues: CASSSADTQYF.

This clonotype was counted only a few times. A much larger clone lies one base from this, so it may be a read error. This chain uses TRBV2 with TRBJ2-1; D remains unclear. Germline CDR1 is SNHLY and CDR2 is FYNNEI. There are 13 residues in the CDR3. CDR3 coding DNA: TGTGCCAGCAGTGAAGCGAGGTCCCGTGAGCGGTTCTTC. Amino acids: CASSEARSRERFF. The variable domain in full, completed from reference TRBV2 and TRBJ2-1, reads EPEVTQTPSHQVTQMGQEVILRCVPISNHLYFYWYRQILGQKVEFLVSFYNNEISEKSEIFDDQFSVERPDGSNFTLKIRSTKLEDSAMYFCASSEARSRERFFGPGTRLTVL.

Regarding this clonotype: A much bigger clone sits one base away, suggesting this may be a read error. The rearrangement joins TRBV5-1 to TRBJ1-1; a weak D match, TRBD1 (5 bases). Trimming removed 3 bases at V and 0 bases at J, with 12 bases between. Germline V gives CDR1 SGHRS, CDR2 YFSETQ. The CDR3 is 15 amino acids. The DNA of the CDR3 is TGCGCCAGCAGCTGGGCGGGGGACTTGAACACTGAAGCTTTCTTT. Its protein is CASSWAGDLNTEAFF.

Concerning this clonotype: This may arise from a read error, as a much more abundant clone is one base away. V gene TRBV4-3 combines with J gene TRBJ2-1, with 7 bases aligning to TRBD1. Germline V lookup: CDR1 LGHNA, CDR2 YSLEER. The CDR3 loop spans 15 amino acids. The CDR3 region has the DNA TGCGCCAGCAGCCAAGATAGGGGGCCAGACAATGAGCAGCTCTTC. It translates to CASSQDRGPDNEQLF.

This clonotype was observed many times. V gene TRBV6-6 combines with J gene TRBJ2-4; no reliable D call. Germline V gene sequence: CDR1 MNHNY, CDR2 SVGAGI (reference sequence). CDR3 length: 15 residues. V was clipped by 6 bases and J by 1 base, with 13 bases between them. As DNA, the CDR3 is TGTGCCAGCAGCCACACGGTCGGGGCCAAAAACATTCAGTACTTC. It encodes CASSHTVGAKNIQYF.

The table lists this clonotype with many counts. The chain carries TRBV7-9 and TRBJ2-1, with no clear D. V was shortened by 2 bases and J by 5 bases, with 10 bases between the two germline ends. Germline CDR1 and CDR2: SEHNR and FQNEAQ (reference sequence). This CDR3 region has 14 residues. CDR3 residues: CASSLPRYHNEQFF. The DNA for the CDR3 is TGTGCCAGCAGCTTACCCAGGTACCACAATGAGCAGTTCTTC. The whole variable domain, remainder taken from reference TRBV7-9 and TRBJ2-1, is DTGVSQNPRHKITKRGQNVTFRCDPISEHNRLYWYRQTLGQGPEFLTYFQNEAQLEKSRLLSDRFSAERPKGSFSTLEIQRTEQGDSAMYLCASSLPRYHNEQFFGPGTRLTVL.

This clonotype was seen at least ten times. The genes are TRBV7-2 and TRBJ1-3; 9 positions agree with TRBD1. CDR3 length: 13 residues. The J segment lost 8 bases and the V segment lost 4 bases, leaving 3 bases of the junction unmatched. Germline V gene sequence: CDR1 SGHTA, CDR2 FQGNSA. The CDR3 region is CASSSQGADTIYF. CDR3 DNA sequence: TGTGCCAGCAGCTCACAGGGGGCGGACACCATATATTTT.

This clonotype has ten or more counts. V gene TRBV4-3 combines with J gene TRBJ2-5, with 8 bases that match TRBD2. The CDR3 loop spans 18 amino acids. The ends lost 0 bases at V and 1 base at J; junction bases unmatched: 10. Germline-derived CDR1 and CDR2 are LGHNA and YSLEER. CDR3 residues: CASSQERGIAGFQETQYF. As DNA, the CDR3 is TGCGCCAGCAGCCAAGAGAGGGGGATAGCGGGGTTCCAAGAGACCCAGTACTTC.

Worth noting for this clonotype: The junction differs from germline at one of its ends, possibly a read error. This sequence joins TRBV7-2 and TRBJ2-7; TRBD2 agrees at 7 bases. Germline V gene lookup returns CDR1 SGHTA and CDR2 FQGNSA. The CDR3 covers 16 residues. CDR3 sequence: CASRLGGLGRVSEQYF. DNA of the CDR3: TGTGCCAGCCGCTTAGGTGGATTGGGGAGGGTTTCCGAGCAGTACTTC.

This clonotype was seen ten or more times. The chain carries TRBV9 and TRBJ2-3; D not certain. The V end lost 2 bases, the J end lost 6 bases, and 16 bases lay between the germline ends. The germline CDR1 and CDR2 sequences are SGDLS and YYNGEE. The CDR3 has 15 amino acids. CDR3 DNA: TGTGCCAGCAGCGTCGGATCCTGGGCGGATGATACGCAGTATTTT. This sequence encodes CASSVGSWADDTQYF.

Points on this clonotype: An end of the junction does not agree with germline; a read error may underlie this. The chain joins TRBV11-2 to TRBJ2-7, with 7 bases matching TRBD2. This CDR3 has 14 amino acids. From germline, CDR1 is SGHAT and CDR2 FQNNGV. This CDR3 is CARSPPVGGGEQYF. The CDR3 DNA sequence: TGTGCCCGCAGCCCCCCGGTTGGGGGGGGCGAGCAGTACTTC.

In this sample, this clonotype turned up many times. This chain joins TRBV7-9 and TRBJ2-3; 9 positions agree with TRBD2. Trimming took 4 bases from V and 2 from J; bases not matched to a gene: 7. The germline V gene encodes CDR1 SEHNR and CDR2 FQNEAQ (reference sequence). The CDR3 is made up of 16 amino acids. This CDR3 reads CASSSELAGFTDTQYF. CDR3 DNA: TGTGCCAGCAGCTCCGAACTAGCGGGCTTCACAGATACGCAGTATTTT.

The chain uses TRBV5-1 and TRBJ2-1, with 7 bases aligning to TRBD2. The V and J ends lost 4 bases and 4 bases, in that order; junction bases with no gene match: 8. The V gene's germline CDR1 is SGHRS and CDR2 YFSETQ. CDR3 size: 15 residues. CDR3 amino acids: CASSGTSDPYNEQFF. CDR3 DNA sequence: TGCGCCAGCAGCGGAACTAGCGACCCTTACAATGAGCAGTTCTTC. Full variable domain (remainder filled in from reference TRBV5-1 and TRBJ2-1): KAGVTQTPRYLIKTRGQQVTLSCSPISGHRSVSWYQQTPGQGLQFLFEYFSETQRNKGNFPGRFSGRQFSNSRSEMNVSTLELGDSALYLCASSGTSDPYNEQFFGPGTRLTVL.

This clonotype was seen many times. The V and J genes are TRBV19 and TRBJ2-2; D possibly uses TRBD1 or TRBD2 (5 bases each). The germline V gene has CDR1 LNHDA and CDR2 SQIVND (reference sequence). There are 13 residues in the CDR3. Trimming took off 9 bases at V and 4 bases at J, with 12 bases between the two ends. This CDR3 is CASTWGTTGELFF. The CDR3 DNA follows: TGTGCCAGCACCTGGGGGACCACCGGGGAGCTGTTTTTT. The full variable domain, in which reference TRBV19 and TRBJ2-2 provide the parts outside the CDR3, is DGGITQSPKYLFRKEGQNVTLSCEQNLNHDAMYWYRQDPGQGLRLIYYSQIVNDFQKGDIAEGYSVSREKKESFPLTVTSAQKNPTAFYLCASTWGTTGELFFGEGSRLTVL.

This clonotype turned up a few times. The chain couples TRBV19 to TRBJ2-1; 11 bases match TRBD2. The trim removed 3 bases at V and 4 bases at J, leaving 5 bases unmatched. The CDR3 covers 16 residues. CDR1 LNHDA and CDR2 SQIVND come from the germline V gene (reference sequence). The CDR3 spells CASSIGTSGLYNEQFF. CDR3 in DNA: TGTGCCAGTAGTATCGGGACTAGCGGACTATACAATGAGCAGTTCTTC.

This clonotype was detected ten times or more. The chain carries TRBV6-5 and TRBJ1-1, with D possibly matching TRBD1 (5 bases). CDR3 size: 14 residues. The V end was cut by 1 base, the J end by 3 bases, with 9 bases between. The V gene's germline CDR1 is MNHEY and CDR2 SVGAGI. The CDR3 sequence is CASSYFPGDTEAFF. CDR3 nucleotides: TGTGCCAGCAGTTACTTCCCGGGGGACACTGAAGCTTTCTTT.

A note on this clonotype: Mismatch with germline at one junction end may stem from a read error. The rearrangement uses TRBV5-1 and TRBJ2-5; D is ambiguous. The germline V gene encodes CDR1 SGHRS and CDR2 YFSETQ. The CDR3 spans 13 residues. The CDR3 sequence: CASSLLIQEPQSF. The CDR3 DNA reads as TGCGCCAGCAGCCTACTTATCCAAGAGCCCCAGTCCTTC. Combining the CDR3 with reference TRBV5-1 and TRBJ2-5 gives the whole variable domain KAGVTQTPRYLIKTRGQQVTLSCSPISGHRSVSWYQQTPGQGLQFLFEYFSETQRNKGNFPGRFSGRQFSNSRSEMNVSTLELGDSALYLCASSLLIQEPQSFGPGTRLLVL.